The T cell receptor (beta chain) under discussion was sequenced for a study of cytomegalovirus exposure and HLA in healthy donors. Study in general: Within the Caucasian-associated ancestry cluster were around 81% of the approximately 400 genotyped donors.

The PCR employed 60 Vbeta primers together with 13 Jbeta primers. Libraries were prepared by immunoSEQ multiplex PCR; TCRdb keeps only in-frame clonotypes and omits some of them. The table records around 190,000 clones, around 84% of them present only once. The CDR3 extends over 13 amino acids. CDR1 and CDR2 from the germline V gene are SNHLY and FYNNEI. J gave up 8 bases and V 6 bases, and 6 bases lay outside the gene matches. Broader study findings: Around 18,000 TCR beta sequences were associated with HLA alleles at 0.05 false discovery rate in a later analysis.

Healthy bone marrow donors made up the cohort. This clone appeared a single time. What it binds is unknown. The sequence came from a girl aged 2 to 10 in good health and CMV-seropositive. J is TRBJ1-2 and V is TRBV2; 10 bases match TRBD1. The specimen sequenced was PBMCs. The CDR3 here is CASSVTGGDGYTF. CDR3 nucleotide sequence: TGTGCCAGCAGCGTGACAGGGGGCGACGGCTACACCTTC.